This T cell receptor (beta chain) comes out of a study of regulatory T cells in long-lasting Graves disease. Libraries of TCR beta came from iRepertoire HTBI primers plus Arm-PCR of CDR3 regions. Using its own MiXCR run on the multiplex PCR reads, TCRdb lists one record per CDR3 protein. The sample has about 200,000 distinct CDR3 sequences; around 17% are singletons. Germline V lookup: CDR1 SGHTA, CDR2 FQGNSA. Germline trimming cut 5 bases from V and 2 bases from J; bases unmatched to any gene: 5. This CDR3 comprises 15 residues. Findings of the study overall: Shared public clonotypes totalled 2,741 in persistent patients, compared with just under 1,000 in new patients. Repertoires from persistent disease leaned toward TRBV28, TRBJ1-2 and TRBJ2-5.

This sample's time point: newly diagnosed GD, antithyroid drugs for less than 3 months. Extracted PBMC RNA gave rise to the TCR library. This clonotype occurred many times. No antigen is known for it. The chain recombines TRBV7-2 with TRBJ2-2, with 7 nucleotides matching TRBD1. Sequencing used peripheral blood mononuclear cells (PBMCs), obtained at new diagnosis, from a patient treated with antithyroid drugs. The origin of this receptor is a female donor with Graves disease. CDR3 DNA: TGTGCCAGCAGCCAGGGGACAGCTAACACCGGGGAGCTGTTTTTT. Its protein is CASSQGTANTGELFF.